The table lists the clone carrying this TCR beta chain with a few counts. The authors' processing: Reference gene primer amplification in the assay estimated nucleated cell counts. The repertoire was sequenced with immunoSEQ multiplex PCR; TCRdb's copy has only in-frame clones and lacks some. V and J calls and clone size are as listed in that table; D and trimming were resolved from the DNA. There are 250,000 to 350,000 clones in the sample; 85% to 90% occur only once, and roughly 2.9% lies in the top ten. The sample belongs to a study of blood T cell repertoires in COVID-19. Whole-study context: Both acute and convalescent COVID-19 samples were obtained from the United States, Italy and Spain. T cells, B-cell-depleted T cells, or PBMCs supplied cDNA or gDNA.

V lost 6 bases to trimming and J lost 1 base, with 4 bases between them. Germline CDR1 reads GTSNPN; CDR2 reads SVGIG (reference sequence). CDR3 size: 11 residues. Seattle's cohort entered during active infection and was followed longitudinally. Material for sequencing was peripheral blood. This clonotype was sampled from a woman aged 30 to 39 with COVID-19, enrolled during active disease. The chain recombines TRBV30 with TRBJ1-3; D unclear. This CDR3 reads CACESGNTIYF. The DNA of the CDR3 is TGTGCCTGCGAGTCTGGAAACACCATATATTTT.